The 29 T cell receptor beta chains listed next were all sequenced from one sample in a study of cytomegalovirus exposure and HLA in healthy donors. PCR was performed using 60 Vbeta and 13 Jbeta primers. Clones were read by immunoSEQ multiplex PCR, and TCRdb kept only the in-frame ones, dropping some. The table lists about 210,000 clones, 65% to 90% of them singletons, with around 0.3% in the top ten. Material for sequencing was PBMCs. The receptors originated from a woman in her 30s in good health and CMV-seronegative.

Written as DNA, the CDR3 is TGTGCCAGCAGTCAGCCACGGGGAAGAACTGGAAACACCATATATTTT. Translating it yields CASSQPRGRTGNTIYF. V is TRBV6-6 and J is TRBJ1-3, with unresolved D. Germline CDR1 is MNHNY and CDR2 is SVGAGI (reference sequence). Deletions cut 5 bases from V and 2 bases from J, with 16 bases between. This CDR3 has 16 amino acids.

The rearrangement links TRBV7-3 to TRBJ2-1; 9 bases line up with TRBD2. CDR3 length: 15 residues. From germline, CDR1 is SGHTA and CDR2 FQGTGA. The V gene end was trimmed by 5 bases and the J gene end by 0 bases; junction bases not matched to a gene: 2. CDR3 bases: TGTGCCAGCAGCCCGGGACTAGCCTCCTACAATGAGCAGTTCTTC. This translates into CASSPGLASYNEQFF.

This clone appeared once. At one end, the junction sequence differs from germline, possibly due to a read error. This chain uses TRBV7-9 with TRBJ2-7; possibly TRBD1 for D (8 bases). The CDR3 is 17 amino acids. Germline CDR1 and CDR2: SEHNR and FQNEAQ (reference sequence). The CDR3 DNA sequence: TGTTCCAGCAGCGGGGCAGGAGGACAGGGCCCCTCCTACGAGCAGTACTTC. The encoded protein is CSSSGAGGQGPSYEQYF.

The rearrangement joins TRBV15 to TRBJ2-1, with D perhaps matching TRBD1 (5 bases). V dropped 1 base and J dropped 6 bases, with 7 bases sitting between them. The V gene's germline CDR1 is LNHNV and CDR2 YYDKDF (reference sequence). This CDR3 is 13 amino acids long. In DNA, the CDR3 is TGTGCCACCAGCAGAGTTCAGGGCAATGAGCAGTTCTTC. Residues: CATSRVQGNEQFF.

In its sample, this clone was seen a few times. The chain couples TRBV18 to TRBJ2-2; D is unclear. This CDR3 has 13 amino acids. CDR1 KGHSH and CDR2 LQKENI come from the germline V gene. Trimming left V 1 base short and J 2 bases short, with 2 bases between. The DNA of the CDR3 is TGTGCCAGCTCACCACTAAACACCGGGGAGCTGTTTTTT. This translates into CASSPLNTGELFF.

This chain joins TRBV15 and TRBJ2-5; 7 bases align to TRBD2. The CDR3 is made up of 18 amino acids. In germline, CDR1 is LNHNV, CDR2 YYDKDF (reference sequence). V lost 4 bases to trimming and J lost 6 bases; unmatched junction nucleotides: 20. This chain's CDR3 is CATSTTLTWSGEQKTQYF. The CDR3, as DNA: TGTGCCACCAGCACAACCCTCACGTGGAGCGGGGAGCAGAAGACCCAGTACTTC.

This sequence joins TRBV6-6 and TRBJ2-5, with TRBD1 matching 8 bases. This CDR3 comprises 15 residues. The V gene's germline CDR1 is MNHNY and CDR2 SVGAGI (reference sequence). With V trimmed by 6 bases and J by 0 bases, 6 bases remained unmatched. CDR3 region: CASRRQGADQETQYF. In nucleotides, the CDR3 is TGTGCCAGCAGAAGGCAGGGGGCTGACCAAGAGACCCAGTACTTC.

V and J are TRBV27 and TRBJ2-3; D might be TRBD2 (5 bases). This CDR3 comprises 15 residues. Looked up from germline, CDR1 is MNHEY and CDR2 is SMNVEV (reference sequence). V gave up 5 bases and J gave up 0 bases, with 12 bases separating them. CDR3 amino acids: CASSPWGVSTDTQYF. CDR3 in DNA: TGTGCCAGCAGTCCCTGGGGAGTCAGCACAGATACGCAGTATTTT.

The chain couples TRBV6-6 to TRBJ2-1; the D gene is possibly TRBD2 (6 bases). The CDR3 runs 15 residues. The germline V and J ends were trimmed by 1 base and 9 bases, with 16 bases remaining between them. Germline CDR1 and CDR2: MNHNY and SVGAGI (reference sequence). Written as DNA, the CDR3 is TGTGCCAGCAGTTACTTGGTGACTAGTAGTGGTGAGCAGTTCTTC. As protein: CASSYLVTSSGEQFF.

The chain links TRBV9 to TRBJ1-1; a weak D match, TRBD1 (6 bases). The V end lost 2 bases, the J end lost 6 bases, and 11 bases lay between the germline ends. The CDR3 spans 13 residues. Looked up from germline, CDR1 is SGDLS and CDR2 is YYNGEE. DNA of the CDR3: TGTGCCAGCAGCGTCACAGGGATCTCTGAAGCTTTCTTT. Encoded protein: CASSVTGISEAFF.

The chain is built from TRBV7-9 and TRBJ2-3; 10 bases align to TRBD1. Germline CDR1 SEHNR, CDR2 FQNEAQ (reference sequence). The CDR3 loop spans 17 amino acids. J lost 3 bases, V lost 2 bases, and 8 bases had no gene match. The CDR3 reads CASSLLPGQGRTDTQYF. Written as DNA, the CDR3 is TGTGCCAGCAGCTTACTTCCGGGACAGGGGAGAACAGATACGCAGTATTTT.

The chain is built from TRBV5-8 and TRBJ1-2, with TRBD1 identical over 10 bases. The germline V gene has CDR1 SGHTS and CDR2 YDEGEE. Germline trimming cut 5 bases from V and 4 bases from J; bases unmatched to any gene: 5. This CDR3 region has 14 residues. Here the CDR3 reads CASSFRTGGYGYTF. The CDR3, as DNA: TGTGCCAGCAGTTTCAGGACAGGGGGCTATGGCTACACCTTC.

The V and J genes are TRBV11-2 and TRBJ2-1; no reliable D call. The germline V and J ends were trimmed by 1 base and 1 base, with 8 bases remaining between them. Germline V CDR1 and CDR2: SGHAT, FQNNGV. This CDR3 comprises 15 residues. The chain's CDR3 is CASSLAVTSYNEQFF. The CDR3 bases are TGTGCCAGCAGCTTAGCCGTCACTTCCTACAATGAGCAGTTCTTC.

J is TRBJ2-5 and V is TRBV7-2; TRBD1 matches 7 bases. The germline V gene encodes CDR1 SGHTA and CDR2 FQGNSA. The CDR3 is 14 residues long. J was trimmed by 6 bases and V by 4 bases; bases with no gene match: 8. DNA for the CDR3: TGTGCCAGCAGCTCCTTGCAGGGGGTCAAGACCCAGTACTTC. Encoded protein: CASSSLQGVKTQYF.

The chain recombines TRBV2 with TRBJ2-3, with 8 bases identical to TRBD2. Germline-derived CDR1 and CDR2 are SNHLY and FYNNEI. This CDR3 comprises 14 residues. V dropped 7 bases and J dropped 7; count of bases not matched to a gene: 10. The CDR3, as DNA: TGTGCCAGCATCGGCGGGAGGAGCCCCCATACGCAGTATTTT. It translates to CASIGGRSPHTQYF.

This clone showed up just a few times. The chain employs TRBV28 and TRBJ2-7, with 8 bases identical to TRBD1. The CDR3 consists of 14 residues. V trimming: 3 bases; J trimming: 2 bases; junction bases outside the gene matches: 3. CDR1 and CDR2 (germline): MDHEN, SYDVKM. CDR3 sequence: CASSFAGGPYEQYF. The CDR3 DNA sequence: TGTGCCAGCAGTTTCGCAGGGGGCCCCTACGAGCAGTACTTC.

The genes are TRBV7-3 and TRBJ2-1; 7 nucleotides line up with TRBD2. The V gene's germline CDR1 is SGHTA and CDR2 FQGTGA. This CDR3 has 14 residues. Unmatched junction bases numbered 6, after V lost 5 bases and J lost 5 bases. In nucleotides, the CDR3 is TGTGCCAGCAGCCCCTTAGCGGGTCACAATGAGCAGTTCTTC. The encoded protein is CASSPLAGHNEQFF.

V is TRBV2 and J is TRBJ2-5; TRBD1 aligns across 9 bases. Looked up from germline, CDR1 is SNHLY and CDR2 is FYNNEI. This CDR3 has 15 amino acids. V lost 5 bases to trimming and J lost 1 base; unmatched junction nucleotides: 5. The CDR3 spells CASSPGTGSQETQYF. In DNA form, the CDR3 reads TGTGCCAGCAGTCCCGGGACAGGGTCCCAAGAGACCCAGTACTTC.

The chain has TRBV5-1 and TRBJ1-6; weak D call: TRBD1 (6 bases). Trimming cost V 4 bases and J 10 bases, with 27 bases left between them. Germline loops: CDR1 SGHRS, CDR2 YFSETQ. CDR3 length equals 18 residues. As DNA, the CDR3 is TGCGCCAGCAGCCCTACGGGACAAGGAGAAGTGATAGGATCACCCCTCCACTTT. This codes for CASSPTGQGEVIGSPLHF.

V usage is TRBV2 and J usage is TRBJ2-1; 14 positions match TRBD2. Germline V gene data show CDR1 as SNHLY and CDR2 as FYNNEI. The CDR3 consists of 15 residues. J was trimmed by 6 bases and V by 7 bases; bases with no gene match: 5. For the CDR3, the DNA is TGTGCCAGCAACGAGGGGACTAGCGGGGGCAATGAGCAGTTCTTC. It translates to CASNEGTSGGNEQFF.

The chain links TRBV10-3 to TRBJ2-2; D is uncertain. Per germline, CDR1 ENHRY and CDR2 SYGVKD. Trimming cost V 8 bases and J 0 bases, with 10 bases left between them. This CDR3 is 14 amino acids long. CDR3 in DNA: TGTGCCATCCAGACACACACGAACACCGGGGAGCTGTTTTTT. It translates to CAIQTHTNTGELFF.

CDR3 residues: CASSLLSSGVSTDTQYF. CDR3 coding DNA: TGCGCCAGCAGCTTGCTGTCTAGCGGGGTTTCCACAGATACGCAGTATTTT. The chain has TRBV5-1 and TRBJ2-3; 9 bases map to TRBD2. The CDR3 covers 17 residues. V shed 1 base and J 2 bases; nucleotides not matched to a gene: 8. Per the germline V gene, CDR1 is SGHRS and CDR2 is YFSETQ.

V gene TRBV18 combines with J gene TRBJ2-7, with TRBD2 matching 14 bases. From germline, CDR1 is KGHSH and CDR2 LQKENI. V gave up 3 bases and J gave up 5 bases; unmatched junction bases: 0. This CDR3 is 14 amino acids long. The CDR3, as DNA: TGTGCCAGCTCACCGGGACTAGCGGGAGACGAGCAGTACTTC. Its protein product is CASSPGLAGDEQYF. The complete variable domain, with remaining parts taken from reference TRBV18 and TRBJ2-7, reads NAGVMQNPRHLVRRRGQEARLRCSPMKGHSHVYWYRQLPEEGLKFMVYLQKENIIDESGMPKERFSAEFPKEGPSILRIQQVVRGDSAAYFCASSPGLAGDEQYFGPGTRLTVT.

CDR3 protein: CASSEVRPEKLFF. The CDR3 DNA is TGTGCCAGCAGTGAGGTCAGGCCTGAAAAACTGTTTTTT. The rearrangement joins TRBV2 to TRBJ1-4; unclear D gene. CDR1 and CDR2 (germline): SNHLY, FYNNEI. V lost 3 bases to trimming and J lost 7 bases, with 9 bases between them. The CDR3 totals 13 residues.

The chain has TRBV7-2 and TRBJ2-1; 7 bases are shared with TRBD2. CDR1 is SGHTA and CDR2 is FQGNSA in the germline V gene. There are 15 residues in the CDR3. Trimming removed 4 bases from V and 9 bases from J; junction bases left unmatched: 12. CDR3 protein: CASSWGGWGLTEQFF. DNA for the CDR3: TGTGCCAGCAGCTGGGGGGGTTGGGGCCTTACTGAGCAGTTCTTC.

The V gene is TRBV4-1, the J gene TRBJ2-3; a weak D match, TRBD2 (5 bases). With 1 base removed from V and 10 bases from J, the gap between germline ends came to 15 bases. CDR1 is MGHRA, CDR2 YSYEKL, per germline. This CDR3 is built from 14 residues. The CDR3 is CASSQGEGKRAQYF. Written as DNA, the CDR3 is TGCGCCAGCAGCCAAGGTGAGGGAAAGAGGGCGCAGTATTTT.

The chain links TRBV28 to TRBJ2-4, with D unclear. This CDR3 region has 14 residues. Germline loops: CDR1 MDHEN, CDR2 SYDVKM. Deletions cut 2 bases from V and 6 bases from J, with 11 bases between. The CDR3 is CASSLEQTLNIQYF. In nucleotides, the CDR3 is TGTGCCAGCAGTTTAGAACAGACCCTAAACATTCAGTACTTC.

This chain uses TRBV6-4 with TRBJ2-3, with 11 bases that match TRBD2. After removal of 0 bases from V and 5 bases from J, the junction contained 10 bases not matched to a gene. The CDR3 is 18 residues long. Germline V gene sequence: CDR1 MRHNA, CDR2 SNTAGT. CDR3 amino acids: CASSDSRASGGCIDTQYF. DNA for the CDR3: TGTGCCAGCAGTGACTCCCGGGCTAGCGGGGGGTGTATAGATACGCAGTATTTT.

The chain joins TRBV5-6 to TRBJ2-3; D is ambiguous. This CDR3 is built from 14 residues. Germline V CDR1 and CDR2: SGHDT, YYEEEE. The V gene lost 3 bases and the J gene lost 4 bases, with 12 bases spanning the gap. In DNA form, the CDR3 reads TGTGCCAGCAGCTCCTTAGCCACCTCAGATACGCAGTATTTT. Protein: CASSSLATSDTQYF.